Shown below are 23 T cell receptor beta chains from a single sample sequenced in a study of blood T cell repertoires in COVID-19. Profiled with immunoSEQ multiplex PCR; TCRdb holds only in-frame clones, not every one. Among fewer than 300,000 clones, 70% to 85% were seen once, and the ten largest hold roughly 1.5%. The sample comprised peripheral blood. The receptors here all came from a human donor with COVID-19, enrolled during active disease. The donor label of this sample is uncertain.

The V and J genes are TRBV10-3 and TRBJ1-6, with TRBD1 matching over 8 bases. Germline V CDR1 and CDR2: ENHRY, SYGVKD. Trimming cost V 4 bases and J 2 bases; bases outside gene matches: 1. This CDR3 is built from 15 residues. The CDR3 DNA is TGTGCCATCAGTGGGACAGGGACCTATAATTCACCCCTCCACTTT. Residues: CAISGTGTYNSPLHF.

The chain couples TRBV7-2 to TRBJ1-5; the match to TRBD1 covers 7 bases. Germline CDR1 is SGHTA and CDR2 is FQGNSA. Unmatched junction bases numbered 6, after V lost 5 bases and J lost 8 bases. The CDR3 runs 13 residues. The CDR3 protein is CASSRDRDEPQHF. The CDR3 coding sequence is TGTGCCAGCAGCCGCGACAGGGATGAGCCCCAGCATTTT. The full variable domain, its missing parts supplied by reference TRBV7-2 and TRBJ1-5, is GAGVSQSPSNKVTEKGKDVELRCDPISGHTALYWYRQSLGQGLEFLIYFQGNSAPDKSGLPSDRFSAERTGGSVSTLTIQRTQQEDSAVYLCASSRDRDEPQHFGDGTRLSIL.

The rearrangement uses TRBV28 and TRBJ2-7; a weak D match, TRBD2 (6 bases). CDR3 length: 15 amino acids. Germline CDR1 MDHEN, CDR2 SYDVKM. Deletions cut 7 bases from V and 3 bases from J, with 19 bases between. Here the CDR3 DNA reads TGTGCCAGCAATCCCTCCGGGACTCACTACTACGAGCAGTACTTC. The encoded protein is CASNPSGTHYYEQYF.

The CDR3 DNA sequence: TGTGCCAGCAGCGTGGACCGGGACAGGGGAAACACTGAAGCTTTCTTT. Residues: CASSVDRDRGNTEAFF. The gene calls are TRBV9 and TRBJ1-1; 10 positions agree with TRBD1. The CDR3 covers 16 residues. The J segment lost 2 bases and the V segment lost 2 bases, leaving 6 bases of the junction unmatched. Germline V gene sequence: CDR1 SGDLS, CDR2 YYNGEE.

V and J are TRBV11-1 and TRBJ2-7, with 15 bases fitting TRBD2. J gave up 3 bases and V 5 bases, and 5 bases lay outside the gene matches. Germline CDR1 is SGHAT and CDR2 is FQDESV (reference sequence). The CDR3 loop spans 16 amino acids. CDR3 region: CASSIGTSGRIYEQYF. For the CDR3, the DNA is TGTGCCAGCAGCATCGGGACTAGCGGGAGGATCTACGAGCAGTACTTC.

This CDR3 is CAISDRGTEAFF. The CDR3 DNA reads TGTGCCATCAGTGATCGGGGCACTGAAGCTTTCTTT. This chain connects TRBV10-3 to TRBJ1-1, with D unresolved. Germline CDR1 and CDR2: ENHRY and SYGVKD. CDR3 length equals 12 residues. V lost 3 bases, J lost 4 bases, and 6 bases lay in between.

The rearrangement joins TRBV28 to TRBJ2-3, with 12 nucleotides matching TRBD2. CDR3 size: 15 residues. J was trimmed by 5 bases and V by 5 bases; bases with no gene match: 5. CDR1 MDHEN and CDR2 SYDVKM come from the germline V gene. The CDR3, as DNA: TGTGCCAGCAGTCCTAGCGGGAGGGAGATAGATACGCAGTATTTT. It yields the protein CASSPSGREIDTQYF. The entire variable domain, with the rest obtained from reference TRBV28 and TRBJ2-3, is as follows: DVKVTQSSRYLVKRTGEKVFLECVQDMDHENMFWYRQDPGLGLRLIYFSYDVKMKEKGDIPEGYSVSREKKERFSLILESASTNQTSMYLCASSPSGREIDTQYFGPGTRLTVL.

This clone was detected ten times or more. The chain combines TRBV3-1 (or the pseudogene TRBV3-2) with TRBJ2-7, with D perhaps TRBD2 (6 bases). The ends were cut back, 1 base at V and 3 bases at J, with 10 bases in the middle. Germline V gene lookup returns CDR1 LGHDT and CDR2 YNNKEL (reference sequence). This CDR3 contains 14 residues. The CDR3 sequence is CASSQGLGFYEQYF. In DNA form, the CDR3 reads TGTGCCAGCAGCCAAGGACTAGGATTCTACGAGCAGTACTTC.

V is TRBV28 and J is TRBJ1-6; no reliable D call. Between the trimmed V and J ends, which lost 9 bases and 10 bases, there was a span of 16 bases. This CDR3 region has 13 residues. The V gene's germline CDR1 is MDHEN and CDR2 SYDVKM. The DNA for the CDR3 is TGTGCCAGTCACCTCGGGGTGGGGTCACCCCTCCACTTT. It specifies CASHLGVGSPLHF.

The J gene is TRBJ1-2, the V gene TRBV7-3; no definite D call. The CDR3 has 13 amino acids. Germline V lookup: CDR1 SGHTA, CDR2 FQGTGA. V was shortened by 5 bases and J by 4 bases, with 11 bases between the two germline ends. CDR3 sequence: CASSPGTGYGYTF. The DNA of the CDR3 is TGTGCCAGCAGCCCCGGAACGGGCTATGGCTACACCTTC.

The J gene is TRBJ1-3, the V gene TRBV7-9; D may be TRBD1 (6 bases). V lost 1 base to trimming and J lost 4 bases, with 11 bases between them. The CDR3 extends over 15 amino acids. Germline assignment: CDR1 SEHNR and CDR2 FQNEAQ (reference sequence). The CDR3 DNA sequence: TGTGCCAGCAGCTTAGGGACAGCGGGAGGAAACACCATATATTTT. It yields the protein CASSLGTAGGNTIYF.

The V call is TRBV7-3, the J call TRBJ1-1; D may be TRBD1 (5 bases). Looked up from germline, CDR1 is SGHTA and CDR2 is FQGTGA. The CDR3 sequence is 15 residues long. V gave up 0 bases and J gave up 2 bases, with 10 bases separating them. In nucleotides, the CDR3 is TGTGCCAGCAGCTTAACGCCAGGGAAAAACACTGAAGCTTTCTTT. Translation gives CASSLTPGKNTEAFF.

This chain uses TRBV5-1 with TRBJ1-5; perhaps TRBD1 as D (5 bases). Trimming left V 4 bases short and J 5 bases short, with 16 bases between. The CDR3 has 15 residues. Germline V gene sequence: CDR1 SGHRS, CDR2 YFSETQ. The DNA for the CDR3 is TGCGCCAGCAGCCCAGGAGCAGGGAGGGATCAGCCCCAGCATTTT. This encodes CASSPGAGRDQPQHF.

The V gene is TRBV10-1, the J gene TRBJ2-2; TRBD2 matches at 7 bases. Per germline, CDR1 WNHNN and CDR2 SYGVQD (reference sequence). This CDR3 is built from 13 residues. With V trimmed by 11 bases and J by 6 bases, 9 bases remained unmatched. CDR3 in DNA: TGCGCCTCCTCGGCTAGCGGATCCGGGGAGCTGTTTTTT. Translated, it gives CASSASGSGELFF.

This clone was counted between two and nine times. The V call is TRBV5-1, the J call TRBJ2-1; D possibly corresponds to TRBD1 (6 bases). The germline CDR1 and CDR2 sequences are SGHRS and YFSETQ. V lost 0 bases, J lost 3 bases, and 10 bases lay in between. The CDR3 loop spans 15 amino acids. The DNA for the CDR3 is TGCGCCAGCAGCTTGGGGCCAGGGGACTACAATGAGCAGTTCTTC. Translating gives CASSLGPGDYNEQFF. Drawing the rest from reference TRBV5-1 and TRBJ2-1, the complete variable domain is KAGVTQTPRYLIKTRGQQVTLSCSPISGHRSVSWYQQTPGQGLQFLFEYFSETQRNKGNFPGRFSGRQFSNSRSEMNVSTLELGDSALYLCASSLGPGDYNEQFFGPGTRLTVL.

The CDR3 spells CASSNRGRGIRNEQFF. The CDR3 DNA reads TGTGCCAGCAGCAATAGAGGGAGGGGAATCAGAAATGAGCAGTTCTTC. The J gene is TRBJ2-1, the V gene TRBV21-1; the table's TRBD2 call for D was not verified on the DNA. TRBV21-1 represents a pseudogene. This CDR3 has 16 amino acids.

V gene TRBV5-6 combines with J gene TRBJ1-5; D not certain. The V gene's germline CDR1 is SGHDT and CDR2 YYEEEE. The CDR3 is 14 residues long. V shed 2 bases and J shed 4 bases, with 10 bases lying between them. The CDR3 nucleotides are TGTGCCAGCAGCTTAATTACGGGTAATCAGCCCCAGCATTTT. This encodes CASSLITGNQPQHF.

The V call is TRBV10-3, the J call TRBJ2-3, with TRBD2 matching 7 bases. J gave up 3 bases and V 10 bases, and 19 bases lay outside the gene matches. Germline CDR1 and CDR2: ENHRY and SYGVKD. The CDR3 extends over 17 amino acids. CDR3 coding DNA: TGTGCCACCCTAGCGGACCCCAGGCGGGCAGGGACAGATACGCAGTATTTT. It specifies CATLADPRRAGTDTQYF.

V gene TRBV10-3 combines with J gene TRBJ2-7; D gene unclear. Looked up from germline, CDR1 is ENHRY and CDR2 is SYGVKD. The CDR3 is made up of 12 amino acids. The V end was cut by 3 bases, the J end by 7 bases, with 10 bases between. The CDR3 sequence: CAISDIVKEQYF. CDR3 nucleotides: TGTGCCATCAGTGACATAGTTAAAGAGCAGTACTTC.

V and J are TRBV5-1 and TRBJ2-1; TRBD2 agrees at 13 bases. From germline, CDR1 is SGHRS and CDR2 YFSETQ. V gave up 4 bases and J gave up 0 bases; unmatched junction bases: 7. CDR3 length: 18 amino acids. This chain's CDR3 is CASSRTSGRVYSYNEQFF. DNA of the CDR3: TGCGCCAGCAGCAGGACTAGCGGGAGAGTATACTCCTACAATGAGCAGTTCTTC.

This rearrangement joins TRBV5-6 to TRBJ1-6; D is uncertain. V was clipped by 4 bases and J by 14 bases, with 16 bases between them. Germline V gene sequence: CDR1 SGHDT, CDR2 YYEEEE. The CDR3 runs 13 residues. The CDR3 region has the DNA TGTGCCAGCAGCCGACCGGCCGGGTTGGCCCTCCACTTT. This gives the protein CASSRPAGLALHF.

CDR3 protein: CASSNSGRGIQYF. Here the CDR3 DNA reads TGTGCCAGCAGCAATAGCGGGAGAGGCATTCAGTACTTC. This chain connects TRBV12-3 or TRBV12-4 to TRBJ2-4; 9 bases fit TRBD2. The CDR3 is 13 residues long. Losses at the gene ends were 6 bases for V and 9 bases for J; bases not matched to a gene: 6.

V and J are TRBV5-8 and TRBJ2-2; 12 bases line up with TRBD1. The CDR3 is made up of 17 amino acids. V was pared by 0 bases and J by 5 bases, with 5 bases of the junction left unmatched. The germline V gene encodes CDR1 SGHTS and CDR2 YDEGEE. CDR3 residues: CASSLELGQGATGELFF. The CDR3 region has the DNA TGTGCCAGCAGCTTGGAGTTGGGACAGGGGGCTACCGGGGAGCTGTTTTTT.